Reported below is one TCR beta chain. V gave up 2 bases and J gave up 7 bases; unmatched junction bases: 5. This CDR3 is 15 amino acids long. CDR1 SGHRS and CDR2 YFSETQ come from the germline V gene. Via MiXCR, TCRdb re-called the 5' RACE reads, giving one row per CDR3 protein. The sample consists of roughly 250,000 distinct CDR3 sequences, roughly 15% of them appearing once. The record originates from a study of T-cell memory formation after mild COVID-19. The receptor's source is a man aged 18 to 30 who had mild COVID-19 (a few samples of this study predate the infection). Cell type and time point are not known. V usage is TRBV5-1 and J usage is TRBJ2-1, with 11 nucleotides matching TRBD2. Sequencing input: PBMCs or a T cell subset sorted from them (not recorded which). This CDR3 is CASSLLAGVTNEQFF. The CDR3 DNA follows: TGCGCCAGCAGCTTACTAGCGGGAGTTACGAATGAGCAGTTCTTC.